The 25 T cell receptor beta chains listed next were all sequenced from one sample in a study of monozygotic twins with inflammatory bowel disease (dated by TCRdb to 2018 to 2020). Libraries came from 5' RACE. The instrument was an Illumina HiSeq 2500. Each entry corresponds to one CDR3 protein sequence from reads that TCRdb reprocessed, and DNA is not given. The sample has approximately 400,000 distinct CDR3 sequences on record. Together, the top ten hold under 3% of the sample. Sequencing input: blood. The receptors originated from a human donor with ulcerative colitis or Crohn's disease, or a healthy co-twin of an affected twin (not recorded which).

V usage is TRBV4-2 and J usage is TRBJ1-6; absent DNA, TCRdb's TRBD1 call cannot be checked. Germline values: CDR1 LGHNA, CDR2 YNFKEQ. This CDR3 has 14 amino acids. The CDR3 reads CASVRGTGDSPLHF.

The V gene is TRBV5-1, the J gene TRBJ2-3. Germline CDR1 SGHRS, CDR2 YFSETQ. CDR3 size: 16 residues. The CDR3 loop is CASSVPLAGDTDTQYF.

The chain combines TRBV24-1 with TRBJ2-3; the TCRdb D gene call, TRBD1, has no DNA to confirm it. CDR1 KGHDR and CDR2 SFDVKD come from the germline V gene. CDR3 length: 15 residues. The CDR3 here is CATSDRGQAADTQYF.

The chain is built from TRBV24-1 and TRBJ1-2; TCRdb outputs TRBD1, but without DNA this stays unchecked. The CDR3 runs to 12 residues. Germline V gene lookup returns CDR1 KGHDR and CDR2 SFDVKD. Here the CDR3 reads CATSAGGRGYTF.

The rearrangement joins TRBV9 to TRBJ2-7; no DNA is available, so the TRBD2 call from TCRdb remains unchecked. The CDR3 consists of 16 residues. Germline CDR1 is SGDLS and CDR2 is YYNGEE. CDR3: CASSFGLAGSSYEQYF.

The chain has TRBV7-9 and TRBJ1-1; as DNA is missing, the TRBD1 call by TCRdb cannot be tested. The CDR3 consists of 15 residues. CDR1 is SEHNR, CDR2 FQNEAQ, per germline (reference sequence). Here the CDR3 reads CASSLTDLGGTEAFF.

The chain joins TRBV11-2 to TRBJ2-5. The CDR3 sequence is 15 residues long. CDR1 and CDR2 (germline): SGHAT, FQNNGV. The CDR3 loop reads CASSTFLDLWETQYF.

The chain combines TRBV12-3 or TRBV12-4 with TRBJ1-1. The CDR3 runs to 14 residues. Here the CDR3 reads CASSFSTSNTEAFF.

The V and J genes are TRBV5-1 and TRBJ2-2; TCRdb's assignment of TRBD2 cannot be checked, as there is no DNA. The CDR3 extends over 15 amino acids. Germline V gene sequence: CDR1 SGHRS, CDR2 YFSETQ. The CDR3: CASSTGLAPTGELFF. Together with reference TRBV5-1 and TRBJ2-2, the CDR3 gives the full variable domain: KAGVTQTPRYLIKTRGQQVTLSCSPISGHRSVSWYQQTPGQGLQFLFEYFSETQRNKGNFPGRFSGRQFSNSRSEMNVSTLELGDSALYLCASSTGLAPTGELFFGEGSRLTVL.

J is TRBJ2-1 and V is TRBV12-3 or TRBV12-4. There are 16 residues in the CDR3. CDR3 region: CASSLPTGSSYNEQFF.

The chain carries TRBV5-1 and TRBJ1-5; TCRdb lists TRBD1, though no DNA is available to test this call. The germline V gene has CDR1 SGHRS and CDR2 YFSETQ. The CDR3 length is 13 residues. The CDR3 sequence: CASSPTGNRPQHF.

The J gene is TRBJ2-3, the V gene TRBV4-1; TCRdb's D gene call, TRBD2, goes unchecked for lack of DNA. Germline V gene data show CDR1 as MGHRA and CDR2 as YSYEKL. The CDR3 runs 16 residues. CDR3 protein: CASSLRAGGPIDTQYF.

CDR3 in amino acids: CASSLAPGGPTDTQYF. The rearrangement links TRBV5-1 to TRBJ2-3; lacking DNA, the TRBD1 call made by TCRdb goes unchecked. Germline CDR1 and CDR2: SGHRS and YFSETQ. CDR3 length equals 16 residues.

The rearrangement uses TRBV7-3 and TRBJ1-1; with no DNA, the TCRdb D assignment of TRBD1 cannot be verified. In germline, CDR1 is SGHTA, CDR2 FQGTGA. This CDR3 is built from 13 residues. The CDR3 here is CASSAQGNTEAFF.

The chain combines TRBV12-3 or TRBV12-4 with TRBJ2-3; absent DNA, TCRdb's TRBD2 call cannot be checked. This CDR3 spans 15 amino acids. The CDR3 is CASSYSTSGSNTQYF.

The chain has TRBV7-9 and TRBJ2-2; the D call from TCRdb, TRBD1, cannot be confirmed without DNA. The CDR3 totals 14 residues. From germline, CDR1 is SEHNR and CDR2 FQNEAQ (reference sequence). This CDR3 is CASSHAQGAGELFF. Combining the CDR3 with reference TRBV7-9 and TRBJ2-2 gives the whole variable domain DTGVSQNPRHKITKRGQNVTFRCDPISEHNRLYWYRQTLGQGPEFLTYFQNEAQLEKSRLLSDRFSAERPKGSFSTLEIQRTEQGDSAMYLCASSHAQGAGELFFGEGSRLTVL.

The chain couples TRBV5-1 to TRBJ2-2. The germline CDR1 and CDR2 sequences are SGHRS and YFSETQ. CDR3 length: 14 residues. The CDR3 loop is CASSLALNTGELFF.

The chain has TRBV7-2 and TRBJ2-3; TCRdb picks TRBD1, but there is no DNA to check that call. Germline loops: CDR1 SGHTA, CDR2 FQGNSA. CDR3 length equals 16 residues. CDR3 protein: CASSWGQALSTDTQYF.

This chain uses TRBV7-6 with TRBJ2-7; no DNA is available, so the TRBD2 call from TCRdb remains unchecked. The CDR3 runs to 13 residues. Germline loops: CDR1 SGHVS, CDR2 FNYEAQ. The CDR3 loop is CASTVREGREQYF.

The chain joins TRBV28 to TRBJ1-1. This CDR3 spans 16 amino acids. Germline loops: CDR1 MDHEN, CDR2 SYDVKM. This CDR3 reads CASSLGGEGAYTEAFF.

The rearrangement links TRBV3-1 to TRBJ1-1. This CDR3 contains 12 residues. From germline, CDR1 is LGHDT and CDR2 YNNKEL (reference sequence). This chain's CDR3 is CASSHPRGEAFF.

CDR3 region: CASSQRTSGGSANMQYF. The J gene is TRBJ2-4, the V gene TRBV4-2; checking the TCRdb D call of TRBD2 is not possible without DNA. The CDR3 is made up of 17 amino acids. CDR1 LGHNA and CDR2 YNFKEQ come from the germline V gene.

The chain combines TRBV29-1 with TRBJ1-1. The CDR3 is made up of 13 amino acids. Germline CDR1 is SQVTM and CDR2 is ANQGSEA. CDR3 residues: CSVGHWARSGAFF.

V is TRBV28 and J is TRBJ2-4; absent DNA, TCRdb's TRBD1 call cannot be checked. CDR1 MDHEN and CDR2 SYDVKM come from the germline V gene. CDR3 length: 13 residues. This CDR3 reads CASQTGFKNIQYF.

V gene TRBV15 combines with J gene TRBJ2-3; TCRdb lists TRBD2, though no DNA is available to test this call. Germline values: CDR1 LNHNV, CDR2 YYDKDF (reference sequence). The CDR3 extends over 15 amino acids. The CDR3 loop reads CATSRRAGGTDTQYF.